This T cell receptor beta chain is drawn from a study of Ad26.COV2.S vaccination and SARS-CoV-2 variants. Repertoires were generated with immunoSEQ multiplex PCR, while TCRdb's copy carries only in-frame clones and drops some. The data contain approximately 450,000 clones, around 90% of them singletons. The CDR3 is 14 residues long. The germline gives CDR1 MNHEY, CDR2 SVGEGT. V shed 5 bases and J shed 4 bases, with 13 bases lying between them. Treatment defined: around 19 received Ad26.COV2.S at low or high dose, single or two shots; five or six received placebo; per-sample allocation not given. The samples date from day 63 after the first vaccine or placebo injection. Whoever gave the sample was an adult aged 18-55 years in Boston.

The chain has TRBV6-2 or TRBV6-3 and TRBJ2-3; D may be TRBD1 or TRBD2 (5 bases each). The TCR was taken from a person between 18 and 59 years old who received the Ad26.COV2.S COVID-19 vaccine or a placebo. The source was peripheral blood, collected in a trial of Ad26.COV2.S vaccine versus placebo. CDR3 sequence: CASSRTGAPDTQYF. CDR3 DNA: TGTGCCAGCAGTAGGACTGGGGCACCAGATACGCAGTATTTT.